The clone carrying this T cell receptor (beta chain) was detected a few times. The antigen is not known. The CDR3 is made up of 14 amino acids. Per the germline V gene, CDR1 is MDHEN and CDR2 is SYDVKM. Losses at the gene ends were 6 bases for V and 4 bases for J; bases not matched to a gene: 9. This record belongs to a study of response to subunit inactivated influenza vaccine. TCRdb called the RT-PCR reads again in MiXCR, with one record for every CDR3 protein. The table includes around 570,000 distinct CDR3 sequences, approximately 7.6% detected once. Overall study findings and caveats: A suggestion made by the authors is that each seasonal influenza vaccination recruits few new T cells.

Sequenced here: PBMCs from blood, sampled less than 30 months after vaccination. The clonotype comes from a man aged 45 to 75 who received an inactivated influenza vaccine. This rearrangement joins TRBV28 to TRBJ2-7; 7 bases line up with TRBD2. The CDR3 DNA follows: TGTGCCAGCAGCCCGCCCCTGCGGGGGTACGAGCAGTACTTC. Translated, it gives CASSPPLRGYEQYF.